This T cell receptor beta chain was recorded in a study of Ad26.COV2.S vaccination and SARS-CoV-2 variants. Study-wide context: Dosing was one shot or two shots 56 days apart.

Treatment defined: around 19 received Ad26.COV2.S at low or high dose, single or two shots; a few received placebo; per-sample allocation not given. Day 63 following the first vaccine or placebo injection was when the samples were taken. Ad26 vector vaccine expressed Wuhan-strain SARS-CoV-2 spike. The germline gives CDR1 SGHTS, CDR2 YDEGEE. The CDR3 spans 12 residues. Trimming removed 3 bases at V and 12 bases at J, with 15 bases between. Method: immunoSEQ multiplex PCR; TCRdb's copy keeps in-frame clones and lacks some. The profile shows over 350,000 clones, around 85% of them singletons. Sequenced here: peripheral blood, sampled in a trial of Ad26.COV2.S vaccine versus placebo. V usage is TRBV5-8 and J usage is TRBJ1-2, with D possibly being TRBD1 (6 bases). The sequence derives from a person aged 18-60 years who received the Ad26.COV2.S COVID-19 vaccine or a placebo. The CDR3 DNA sequence: TGTGCCAGCAGCTACCTTAGGGGGTGGGACACCTTC. Its translation is CASSYLRGWDTF.